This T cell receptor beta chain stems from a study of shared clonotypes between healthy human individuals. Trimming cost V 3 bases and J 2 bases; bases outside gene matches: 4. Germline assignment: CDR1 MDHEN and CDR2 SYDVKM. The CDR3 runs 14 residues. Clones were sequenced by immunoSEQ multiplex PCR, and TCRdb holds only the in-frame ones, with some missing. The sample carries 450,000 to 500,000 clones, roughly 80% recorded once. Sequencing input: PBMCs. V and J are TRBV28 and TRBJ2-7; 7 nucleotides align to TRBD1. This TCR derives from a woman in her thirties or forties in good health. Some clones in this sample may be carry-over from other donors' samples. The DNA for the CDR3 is TGTGCCAGCAGTTTTCAAGGGGGCGCCTACGAGCAGTACTTC. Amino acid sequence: CASSFQGGAYEQYF.